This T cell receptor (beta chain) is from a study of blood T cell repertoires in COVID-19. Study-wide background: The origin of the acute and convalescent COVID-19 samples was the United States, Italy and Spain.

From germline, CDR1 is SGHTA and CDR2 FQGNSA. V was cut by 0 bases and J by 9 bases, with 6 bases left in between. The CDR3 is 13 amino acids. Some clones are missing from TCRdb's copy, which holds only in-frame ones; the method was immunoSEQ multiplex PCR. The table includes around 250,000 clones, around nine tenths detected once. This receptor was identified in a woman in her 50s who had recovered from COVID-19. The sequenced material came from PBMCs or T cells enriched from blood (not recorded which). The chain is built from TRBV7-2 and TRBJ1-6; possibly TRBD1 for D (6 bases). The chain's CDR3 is CASSLARGSPLHF. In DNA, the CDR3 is TGTGCCAGCAGCTTAGCCAGGGGTTCACCCCTCCACTTT.